These 16 T cell receptor beta chains came from one sample sequenced in a study of cytomegalovirus exposure and HLA in healthy donors. Use of 60 Vbeta and 13 Jbeta primers characterized the PCR. Assay: immunoSEQ multiplex PCR; the TCRdb copy retains only in-frame clones and omits some. The data contain roughly 140,000 clones, roughly 85% of them singletons. Sequencing was performed on PBMCs. Receptors originate from a woman between 18 and 29 years old in good health and CMV-seronegative.

The V call is TRBV7-9, the J call TRBJ2-1, with 9 bases matching TRBD1. The CDR3 is 16 residues long. The V segment lost 0 bases and the J segment 8 bases; nucleotides outside the gene matches: 8. In germline, CDR1 is SEHNR, CDR2 FQNEAQ (reference sequence). The CDR3 DNA reads TGTGCCAGCAGCTTAGCGCTGGACAGGGGAACCGATGAGCAGTTCTTC. Residues: CASSLALDRGTDEQFF.

This chain joins TRBV7-2 and TRBJ1-6; no reliable D call. The CDR3 totals 14 residues. CDR1 SGHTA and CDR2 FQGNSA come from the germline V gene. V lost 5 bases to trimming and J lost 11 bases, with 16 bases between them. The CDR3 sequence: CASSPQEGSTPLHF. The CDR3 nucleotides are TGTGCCAGCAGCCCCCAAGAAGGGAGTACACCCCTCCACTTT.

The V gene is TRBV10-3, the J gene TRBJ2-2; 8 bases are shared with TRBD2. The trim removed 10 bases at V and 2 bases at J, leaving 6 bases unmatched. CDR3 length: 14 amino acids. Germline CDR1 reads ENHRY; CDR2 reads SYGVKD. The DNA for the CDR3 is TGTGCCACCCTAGCGGGTGTTAACACCGGGGAGCTGTTTTTT. Its protein is CATLAGVNTGELFF.

The rearrangement links TRBV28 to TRBJ2-7, with 8 bases that match TRBD1. There are 12 residues in the CDR3. Per the germline V gene, CDR1 is MDHEN and CDR2 is SYDVKM. The V and J ends lost 6 bases and 11 bases, in that order; junction bases with no gene match: 9. The chain's CDR3 is CASSTRQGRKYF. The CDR3 DNA follows: TGTGCCAGCAGCACAAGACAGGGGAGGAAGTACTTC.

V is TRBV28 and J is TRBJ2-2; D may be TRBD1 (5 bases). CDR3 size: 14 residues. V shed 6 bases and J shed 1 base, with 9 bases lying between them. Germline V CDR1 and CDR2: MDHEN, SYDVKM. The CDR3: CASRSGQNTGELFF. The CDR3 DNA reads TGTGCCAGCAGGTCAGGGCAGAACACCGGGGAGCTGTTTTTT.

This chain connects TRBV4-2 to TRBJ1-2; D not certain. Trimming shortened V by 1 base and J by 4 bases, and 22 bases separated the two germline ends. Germline CDR1 reads LGHNA; CDR2 reads YNFKEQ. The CDR3 runs 18 residues. The CDR3 loop is CASSQGLSGDGTAYGYTF. CDR3 nucleotide sequence: TGTGCCAGCAGCCAAGGACTCTCTGGAGACGGAACGGCCTATGGCTACACCTTC.

On this clone itself: Relative to the germline gene, one junction end is altered; a read error may explain this. The J gene is TRBJ1-6, the V gene TRBV7-9; 7 bases are a match to TRBD1. This CDR3 has 13 residues. Looked up from germline, CDR1 is SEHNR and CDR2 is FQNEAQ (reference sequence). The DNA of the CDR3 is TGTTCCAGCAGCCGGGACAGAGATTCACCCCTCCACTTT. This codes for CSSSRDRDSPLHF.

The chain is built from TRBV28 and TRBJ2-1; D possibly corresponds to TRBD2 (6 bases). CDR1 is MDHEN, CDR2 SYDVKM, per germline. The CDR3 loop spans 14 amino acids. Trimming shortened V by 3 bases and J by 6 bases, and 12 bases separated the two germline ends. DNA for the CDR3: TGTGCCAGCAGTTTGGGGGTCGGGGGCAATGAGCAGTTCTTC. As protein: CASSLGVGGNEQFF.

The gene calls are TRBV19 and TRBJ1-1, with TRBD1 matching 12 bases. CDR3 length: 14 residues. Looked up from germline, CDR1 is LNHDA and CDR2 is SQIVND (reference sequence). Germline trimming cut 10 bases from V and 4 bases from J; bases unmatched to any gene: 7. CDR3 bases: TGTGCCACTAGGGACAGGGGGCTCGGCACTGAAGCTTTCTTT. Translating gives CATRDRGLGTEAFF.

The V and J genes are TRBV10-3 and TRBJ2-1; a possible D gene is TRBD2 (5 bases). The CDR3 extends over 16 amino acids. Germline V gene sequence: CDR1 ENHRY, CDR2 SYGVKD. Trimming stripped 3 bases from V and 3 bases from J, with 15 bases between. DNA for the CDR3: TGTGCCATCAGTGATGCCGGCGGGCTTATCTACAATGAGCAGTTCTTC. This gives the protein CAISDAGGLIYNEQFF.

The chain is built from TRBV6-6 and TRBJ1-5; TRBD1 is a possible D gene (6 bases). CDR1 and CDR2 from the germline V gene are MNHNY and SVGAGI (reference sequence). The CDR3 extends over 15 amino acids. V was cut by 4 bases and J by 3 bases, with 13 bases left in between. The CDR3 DNA sequence: TGTGCCAGCAGTTCGTCGGACAGCCACAATCAGCCCCAGCATTTT. As protein: CASSSSDSHNQPQHF.

The chain combines TRBV28 with TRBJ1-1; no clear D gene. The CDR3 is 13 residues long. Germline V gene data show CDR1 as MDHEN and CDR2 as SYDVKM. Deletions cut 8 bases from V and 0 bases from J, with 10 bases between. CDR3: CASGEAMNTEAFF. CDR3 DNA sequence: TGTGCCAGCGGGGAGGCGATGAACACTGAAGCTTTCTTT. The complete variable domain, with remaining parts taken from reference TRBV28 and TRBJ1-1, reads DVKVTQSSRYLVKRTGEKVFLECVQDMDHENMFWYRQDPGLGLRLIYFSYDVKMKEKGDIPEGYSVSREKKERFSLILESASTNQTSMYLCASGEAMNTEAFFGQGTRLTVV.

The chain couples TRBV10-3 to TRBJ1-1; 7 nucleotides align to TRBD1. V lost 3 bases to trimming and J lost 3 bases; unmatched junction nucleotides: 4. The CDR3 loop spans 14 amino acids. The germline V gene has CDR1 ENHRY and CDR2 SYGVKD. This CDR3 reads CAISELTGDTEAFF. For the CDR3, the DNA is TGTGCCATCAGTGAATTAACAGGGGACACTGAAGCTTTCTTT.

The chain combines TRBV4-2 with TRBJ2-7; 9 bases agree with TRBD2. Trimming removed 0 bases from V and 0 bases from J; junction bases left unmatched: 3. The CDR3 is 16 residues long. Germline lookup yields CDR1 LGHNA and CDR2 YNFKEQ. The CDR3 nucleotides are TGTGCCAGCAGCCAAGATTTTAGCGGGGGCTCCTACGAGCAGTACTTC. Its translation: CASSQDFSGGSYEQYF.

CDR3 nucleotides: TGTGCCAGCAGTGAATCGGGGGGATCCTCTGGAAACACCATATATTTT. This codes for CASSESGGSSGNTIYF. This chain joins TRBV6-1 and TRBJ1-3; tentatively, D is TRBD1 (5 bases). V shed 2 bases and J shed 0 bases, with 11 bases lying between them. Looked up from germline, CDR1 is MNHNS and CDR2 is SASEGT. The CDR3 extends over 16 amino acids.

The rearrangement links TRBV30 to TRBJ2-1; TRBD2 matches at 7 bases. The CDR3 is 17 amino acids. After removal of 2 bases from V and 0 bases from J, the junction contained 10 bases not matched to a gene. CDR1 is GTSNPN and CDR2 is SVGIG in the germline V gene (reference sequence). The CDR3: CAWSPRTSLLSYNEQFF. The CDR3 nucleotides read TGTGCCTGGAGTCCACGGACTAGTCTGCTCTCCTACAATGAGCAGTTCTTC.